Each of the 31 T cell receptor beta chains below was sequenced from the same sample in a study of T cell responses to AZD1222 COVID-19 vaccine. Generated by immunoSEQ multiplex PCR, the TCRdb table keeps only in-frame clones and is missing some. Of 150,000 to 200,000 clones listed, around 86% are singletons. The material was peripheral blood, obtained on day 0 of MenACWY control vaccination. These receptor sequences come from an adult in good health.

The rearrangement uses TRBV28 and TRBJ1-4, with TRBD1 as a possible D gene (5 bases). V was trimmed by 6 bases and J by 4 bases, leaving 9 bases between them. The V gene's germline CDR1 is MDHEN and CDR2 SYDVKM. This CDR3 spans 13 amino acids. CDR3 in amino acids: CASRGQDNEKLFF. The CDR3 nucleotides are TGTGCCAGCAGAGGACAAGATAATGAAAAACTGTTTTTT.

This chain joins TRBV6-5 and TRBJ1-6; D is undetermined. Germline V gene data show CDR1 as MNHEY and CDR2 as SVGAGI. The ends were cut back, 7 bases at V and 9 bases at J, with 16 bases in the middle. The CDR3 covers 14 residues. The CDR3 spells CASNADLYSSPLHF. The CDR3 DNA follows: TGTGCCAGCAACGCGGACCTTTATTCTTCACCCCTCCACTTT.

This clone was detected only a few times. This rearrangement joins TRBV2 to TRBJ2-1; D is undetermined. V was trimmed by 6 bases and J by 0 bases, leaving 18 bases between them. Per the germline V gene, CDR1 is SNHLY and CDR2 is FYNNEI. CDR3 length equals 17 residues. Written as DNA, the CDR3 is TGTGCCAGCAGGCCTACCCGTATAACGGTCTCCTACAATGAGCAGTTCTTC. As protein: CASRPTRITVSYNEQFF.

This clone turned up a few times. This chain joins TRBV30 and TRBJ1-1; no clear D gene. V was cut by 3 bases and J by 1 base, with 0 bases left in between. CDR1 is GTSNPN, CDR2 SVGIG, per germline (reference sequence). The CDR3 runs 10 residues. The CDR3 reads CAWRNTEAFF. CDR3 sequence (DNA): TGTGCCTGGAGGAACACTGAAGCTTTCTTT.

CDR3 nucleotides: TGTGCCAGCAGCATACAGGGGAGGGATACGCAGTATTTT. It specifies CASSIQGRDTQYF. The chain combines TRBV7-2 with TRBJ2-3, with a weak D call TRBD1 (7 bases). The CDR3 sequence is 13 residues long. The germline gives CDR1 SGHTA, CDR2 FQGNSA. The ends were cut back, 5 bases at V and 6 bases at J, with 12 bases in the middle. Looking up the rest from reference TRBV7-2 and TRBJ2-3 gives the full variable domain: GAGVSQSPSNKVTEKGKDVELRCDPISGHTALYWYRQSLGQGLEFLIYFQGNSAPDKSGLPSDRFSAERTGGSVSTLTIQRTQQEDSAVYLCASSIQGRDTQYFGPGTRLTVL.

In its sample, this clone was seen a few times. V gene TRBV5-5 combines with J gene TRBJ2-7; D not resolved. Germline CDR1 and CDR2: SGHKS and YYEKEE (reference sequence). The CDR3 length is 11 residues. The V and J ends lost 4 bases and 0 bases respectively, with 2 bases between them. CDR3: CASSPSYEQYF. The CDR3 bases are TGTGCCAGCAGCCCCTCCTACGAGCAGTACTTC.

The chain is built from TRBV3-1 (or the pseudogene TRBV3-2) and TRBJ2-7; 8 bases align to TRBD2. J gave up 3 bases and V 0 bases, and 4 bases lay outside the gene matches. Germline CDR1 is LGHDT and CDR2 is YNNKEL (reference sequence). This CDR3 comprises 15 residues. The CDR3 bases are TGTGCCAGCAGCCAAGATTCGACTAGCGTCTACGAGCAGTACTTC. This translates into CASSQDSTSVYEQYF.

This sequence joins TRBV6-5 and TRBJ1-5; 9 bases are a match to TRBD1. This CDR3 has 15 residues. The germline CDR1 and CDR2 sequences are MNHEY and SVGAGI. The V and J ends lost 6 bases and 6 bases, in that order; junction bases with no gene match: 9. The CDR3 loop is CASRSGTGPGQPQHF. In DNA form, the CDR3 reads TGTGCCAGCAGATCCGGGACAGGGCCCGGTCAGCCCCAGCATTTT.

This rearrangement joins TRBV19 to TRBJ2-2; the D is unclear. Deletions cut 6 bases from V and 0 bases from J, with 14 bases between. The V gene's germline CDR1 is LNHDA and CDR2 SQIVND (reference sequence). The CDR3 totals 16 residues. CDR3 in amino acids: CASRKGRSANTGELFF. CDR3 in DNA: TGTGCCAGTAGGAAAGGACGTTCCGCGAACACCGGGGAGCTGTTTTTT.

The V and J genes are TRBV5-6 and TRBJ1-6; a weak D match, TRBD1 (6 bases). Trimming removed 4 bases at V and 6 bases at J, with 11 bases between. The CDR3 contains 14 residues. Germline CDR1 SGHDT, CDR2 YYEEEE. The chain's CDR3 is CASSLGQSNSPLHF. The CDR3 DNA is TGTGCCAGCAGCCTCGGACAGAGTAATTCACCCCTCCACTTT.

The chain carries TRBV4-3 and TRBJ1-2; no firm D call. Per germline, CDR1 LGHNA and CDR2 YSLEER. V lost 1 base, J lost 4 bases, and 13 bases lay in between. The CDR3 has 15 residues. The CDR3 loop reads CASSQGHDLIYGYTF. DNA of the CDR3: TGCGCCAGCAGCCAAGGACACGACTTGATCTATGGCTACACCTTC.

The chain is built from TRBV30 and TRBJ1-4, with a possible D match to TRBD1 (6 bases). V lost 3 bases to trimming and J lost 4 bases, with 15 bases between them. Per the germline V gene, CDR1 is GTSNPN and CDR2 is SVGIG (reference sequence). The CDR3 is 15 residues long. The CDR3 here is CAWRPPGAYNEKLFF. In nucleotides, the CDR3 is TGTGCCTGGAGACCACCGGGGGCGTATAATGAAAAACTGTTTTTT.

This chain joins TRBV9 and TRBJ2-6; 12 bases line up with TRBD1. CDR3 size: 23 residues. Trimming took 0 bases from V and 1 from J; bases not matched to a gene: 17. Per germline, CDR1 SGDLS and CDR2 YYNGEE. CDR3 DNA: TGTGCCAGCAGCGTAGCTTTGCCCGGGACAGGGGGCCATAATGGGTCTGGGGCCAACGTCCTGACTTTC. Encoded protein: CASSVALPGTGGHNGSGANVLTF.

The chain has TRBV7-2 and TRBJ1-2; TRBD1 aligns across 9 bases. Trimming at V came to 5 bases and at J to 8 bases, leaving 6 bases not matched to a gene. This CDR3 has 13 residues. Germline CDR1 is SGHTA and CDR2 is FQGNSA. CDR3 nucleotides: TGTGCCAGCAGCAAAGACAGGGGGGGAGGCTACACCTTC. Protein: CASSKDRGGGYTF. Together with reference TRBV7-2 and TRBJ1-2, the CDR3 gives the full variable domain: GAGVSQSPSNKVTEKGKDVELRCDPISGHTALYWYRQSLGQGLEFLIYFQGNSAPDKSGLPSDRFSAERTGGSVSTLTIQRTQQEDSAVYLCASSKDRGGGYTFGSGTRLTVV.

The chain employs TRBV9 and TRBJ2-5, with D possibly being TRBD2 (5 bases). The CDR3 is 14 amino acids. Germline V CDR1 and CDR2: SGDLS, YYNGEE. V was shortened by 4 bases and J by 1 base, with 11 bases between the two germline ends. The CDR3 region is CASSRTGAQETQYF. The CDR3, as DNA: TGTGCCAGCAGCAGGACTGGAGCCCAAGAGACCCAGTACTTC.

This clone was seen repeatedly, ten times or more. CDR3 loop: CASSLEPFGTGIGYGYTF. Written as DNA, the CDR3 is TGTGCCAGCAGCTTAGAGCCCTTCGGGACAGGGATCGGCTATGGCTACACCTTC. The chain recombines TRBV7-9 with TRBJ1-2; TRBD1 matches at 9 bases. CDR1 and CDR2 from the germline V gene are SEHNR and FQNEAQ (reference sequence). The CDR3 is made up of 18 amino acids. V trimming: 1 base; J trimming: 4 bases; junction bases outside the gene matches: 13.

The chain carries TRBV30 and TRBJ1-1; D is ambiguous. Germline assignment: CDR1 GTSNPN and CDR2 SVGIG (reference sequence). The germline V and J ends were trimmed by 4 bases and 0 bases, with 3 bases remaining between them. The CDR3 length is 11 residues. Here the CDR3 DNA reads TGTGCCTGGACCTTGAACACTGAAGCTTTCTTT. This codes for CAWTLNTEAFF.

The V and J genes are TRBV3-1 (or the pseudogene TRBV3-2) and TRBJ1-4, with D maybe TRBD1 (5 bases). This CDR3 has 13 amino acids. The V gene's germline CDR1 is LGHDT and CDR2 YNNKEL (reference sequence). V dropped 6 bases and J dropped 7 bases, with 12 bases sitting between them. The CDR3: CASRGRAGEKLFF. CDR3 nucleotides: TGTGCCAGCAGGGGCAGGGCAGGTGAAAAACTGTTTTTT.

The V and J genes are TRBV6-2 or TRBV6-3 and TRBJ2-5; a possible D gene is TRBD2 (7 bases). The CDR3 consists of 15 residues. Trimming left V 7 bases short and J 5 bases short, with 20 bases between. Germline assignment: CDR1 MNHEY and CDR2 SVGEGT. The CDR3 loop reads CASTPWGGMGETQYF. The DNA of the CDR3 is TGTGCCAGCACCCCATGGGGGGGCATGGGCGAGACCCAGTACTTC.

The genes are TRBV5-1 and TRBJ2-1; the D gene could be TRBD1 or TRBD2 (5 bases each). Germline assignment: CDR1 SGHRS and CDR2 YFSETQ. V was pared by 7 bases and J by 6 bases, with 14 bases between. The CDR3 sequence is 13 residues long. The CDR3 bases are TGCGCCAGCCGTGGGGGAGATGGCAATGAGCAGTTCTTC. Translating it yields CASRGGDGNEQFF.

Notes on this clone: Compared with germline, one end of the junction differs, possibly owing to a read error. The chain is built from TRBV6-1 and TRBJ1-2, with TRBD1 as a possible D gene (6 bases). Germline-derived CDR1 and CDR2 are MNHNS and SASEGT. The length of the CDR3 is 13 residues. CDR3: CASSEPGTERGVF. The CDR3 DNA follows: TGTGCCAGCAGTGAACCAGGGACGGAGAGGGGGGTCTTC.

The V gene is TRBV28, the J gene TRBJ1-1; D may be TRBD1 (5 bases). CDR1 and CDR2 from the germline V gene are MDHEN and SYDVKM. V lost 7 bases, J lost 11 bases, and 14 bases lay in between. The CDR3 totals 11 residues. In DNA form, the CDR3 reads TGTGCCAGCACCCGGGACCCTTCGGCTTTCTTT. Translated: CASTRDPSAFF.

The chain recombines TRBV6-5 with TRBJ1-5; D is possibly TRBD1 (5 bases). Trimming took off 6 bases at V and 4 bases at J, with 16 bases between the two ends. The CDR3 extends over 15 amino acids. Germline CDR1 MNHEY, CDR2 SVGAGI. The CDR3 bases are TGTGCCAGCAGCGAGAGGGGACGGGCGAATCAGCCCCAGCATTTT. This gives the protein CASSERGRANQPQHF.

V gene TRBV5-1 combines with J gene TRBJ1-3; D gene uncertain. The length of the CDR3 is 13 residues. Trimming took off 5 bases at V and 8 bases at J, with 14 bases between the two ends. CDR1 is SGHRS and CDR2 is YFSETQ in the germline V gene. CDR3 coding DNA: TGCGCCAGCAGAACAGAATTTGGGGACACCATATATTTT. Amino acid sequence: CASRTEFGDTIYF.

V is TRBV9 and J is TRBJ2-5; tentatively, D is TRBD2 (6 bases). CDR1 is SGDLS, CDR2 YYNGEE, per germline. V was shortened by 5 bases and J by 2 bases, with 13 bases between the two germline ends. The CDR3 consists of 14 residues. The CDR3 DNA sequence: TGTGCCAGCAGTCTCCGGGACTTTCAAGAGACCCAGTACTTC. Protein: CASSLRDFQETQYF.

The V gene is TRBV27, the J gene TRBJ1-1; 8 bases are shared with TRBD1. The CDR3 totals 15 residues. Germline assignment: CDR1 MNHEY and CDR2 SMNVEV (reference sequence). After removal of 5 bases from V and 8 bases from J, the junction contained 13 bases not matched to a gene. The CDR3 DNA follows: TGTGCCAGCAGTCCGCGGACAGGGCCCGTGGGGGAAGCTTTCTTT. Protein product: CASSPRTGPVGEAFF.

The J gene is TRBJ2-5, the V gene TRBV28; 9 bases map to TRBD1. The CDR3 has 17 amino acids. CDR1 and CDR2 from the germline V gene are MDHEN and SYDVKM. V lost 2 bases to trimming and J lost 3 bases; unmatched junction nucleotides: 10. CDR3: CASSLLQGQGREETQYF. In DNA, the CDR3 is TGTGCCAGCAGTTTACTCCAGGGACAGGGCCGAGAAGAGACCCAGTACTTC.

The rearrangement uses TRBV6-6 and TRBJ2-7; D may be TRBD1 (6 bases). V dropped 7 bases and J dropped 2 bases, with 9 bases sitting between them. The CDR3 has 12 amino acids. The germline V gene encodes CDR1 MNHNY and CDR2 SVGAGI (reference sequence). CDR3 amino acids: CASTDSPYEQYF. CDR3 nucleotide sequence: TGTGCCAGCACGGACAGTCCCTACGAGCAGTACTTC.

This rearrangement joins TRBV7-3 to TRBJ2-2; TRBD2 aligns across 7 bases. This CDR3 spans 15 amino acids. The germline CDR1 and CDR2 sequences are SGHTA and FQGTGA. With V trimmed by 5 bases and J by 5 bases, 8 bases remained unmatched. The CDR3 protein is CASSPGLSGTGELFF. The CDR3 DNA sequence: TGTGCCAGCAGCCCCGGCCTTAGCGGGACCGGGGAGCTGTTTTTT.

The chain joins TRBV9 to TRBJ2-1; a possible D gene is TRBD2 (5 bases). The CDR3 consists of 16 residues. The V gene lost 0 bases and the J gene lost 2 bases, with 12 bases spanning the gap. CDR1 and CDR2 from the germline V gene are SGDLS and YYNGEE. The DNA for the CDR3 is TGTGCCAGCAGCGTAGGAAGAACCGGGACCTACAATGAGCAGTTCTTC. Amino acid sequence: CASSVGRTGTYNEQFF.

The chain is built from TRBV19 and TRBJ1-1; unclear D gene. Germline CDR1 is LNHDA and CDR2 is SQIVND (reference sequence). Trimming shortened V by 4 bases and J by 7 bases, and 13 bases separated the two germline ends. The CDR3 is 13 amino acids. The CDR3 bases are TGTGCCAGTAGTAGGTCCGGGGTCGGTGAAGCTTTCTTT. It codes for CASSRSGVGEAFF.